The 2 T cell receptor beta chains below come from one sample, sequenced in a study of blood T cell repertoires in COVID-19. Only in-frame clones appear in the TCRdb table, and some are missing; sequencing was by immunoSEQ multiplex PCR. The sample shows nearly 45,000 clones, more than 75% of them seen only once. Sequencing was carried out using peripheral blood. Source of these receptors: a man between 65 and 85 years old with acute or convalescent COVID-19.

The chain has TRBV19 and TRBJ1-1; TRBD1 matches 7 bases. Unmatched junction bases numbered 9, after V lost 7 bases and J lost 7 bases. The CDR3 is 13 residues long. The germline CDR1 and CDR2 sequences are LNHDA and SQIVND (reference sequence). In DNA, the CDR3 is TGTGCCAGTAATATCGACAGGGCGAGTGAAGCTTTCTTT. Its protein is CASNIDRASEAFF.

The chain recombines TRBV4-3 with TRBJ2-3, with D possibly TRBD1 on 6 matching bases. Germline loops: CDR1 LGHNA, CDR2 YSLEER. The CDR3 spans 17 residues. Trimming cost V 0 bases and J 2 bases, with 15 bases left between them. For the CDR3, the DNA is TGCGCCAGCAGCCAAGAAGCAGGGGCCGATTTCACAGATACGCAGTATTTT. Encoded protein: CASSQEAGADFTDTQYF.